This is a list of T cell receptor beta chains from one sample in a study of OX40 agonist ivuxolimab in advanced cancers. Generated by immunoSEQ multiplex PCR, the TCRdb table keeps only in-frame clones and is missing some. The sample shows about 80,000 clones, roughly 86% of them seen only once. The material sequenced was CD4+ or CD8+ T cells sorted from blood, taken in a trial of the OX40 agonist ivuxolimab. The receptor set was obtained from an adult with an advanced solid tumor such as melanoma, head and neck, liver or kidney cancer. CDR3s include the opening cysteine and the closing phenylalanine or tryptophan. Fields, in order: D gene, V gene, clone size, J gene, CDR3 DNA, CDR3 protein. D genes are given only for firm matches. Where a row states a size, it is once, few, many or the class of an expanded clone; other rows omit it.

d_gene: TRBD1; v_gene: TRBV5-5; abundance: NA; j_gene: TRBJ1-4; CDR3nt: TGTGCCAGCAGCTGGGACAGCATTAATGAAAAACTGTTTTTT; CDR3aa: CASSWDSINEKLFF
d_gene: NA; v_gene: TRBV11-2; abundance: NA; j_gene: TRBJ2-5; CDR3nt: TGTGCCAGCAGCTTTCAGGGAGTAGAGACCCAGTACTTC; CDR3aa: CASSFQGVETQYF
d_gene: TRBD1; v_gene: TRBV7-9; abundance: NA; j_gene: TRBJ2-1; CDR3nt: TGTGCCAGCAGCTTAGAGGACAGGGTCTACAATGAGCAGTTCTTC; CDR3aa: CASSLEDRVYNEQFF
d_gene: NA; v_gene: TRBV5-1; abundance: NA; j_gene: TRBJ2-6; CDR3nt: TGCGCCAGCAGCTCCCAGGGCTCTGGGGCCAACGTCCTGACTTTC; CDR3aa: CASSSQGSGANVLTF
d_gene: TRBD2; v_gene: TRBV14; abundance: NA; j_gene: TRBJ2-7; CDR3nt: TGTGCCAGCAGCCAAGGGACTAGATACTACGAGCAGTACTTC; CDR3aa: CASSQGTRYYEQYF
d_gene: NA; v_gene: TRBV7-2; abundance: NA; j_gene: TRBJ2-1; CDR3nt: TGTGCCAGCAGCCCCACCGGGACTCCTAACTACAATGAGCAGTTCTTC; CDR3aa: CASSPTGTPNYNEQFF
d_gene: NA; v_gene: TRBV19; abundance: few; j_gene: TRBJ2-7; CDR3nt: TGTGCCAGTAGTTACAGGATCTCCTACGAGCAGTACTTC; CDR3aa: CASSYRISYEQYF
d_gene: TRBD2; v_gene: TRBV6-5; abundance: NA; j_gene: TRBJ2-7; CDR3nt: TGTGCCAGCAGTGTTGGACTAGCGCTCGCCTACGAGCAGTACTTC; CDR3aa: CASSVGLALAYEQYF
d_gene: NA; v_gene: TRBV9; abundance: NA; j_gene: TRBJ2-7; CDR3nt: TGTGCCAGCAGCGCCCAGGGGGGCCGAAGGGCCTACGAGCAGTACTTC; CDR3aa: CASSAQGGRRAYEQYF
d_gene: NA; v_gene: TRBV30; abundance: NA; j_gene: TRBJ2-7; CDR3nt: TGTGCCTGGAGTCACACCCAGTACGAGCAGTACTTC; CDR3aa: CAWSHTQYEQYF
d_gene: TRBD2; v_gene: TRBV11-2; abundance: NA; j_gene: TRBJ2-1; CDR3nt: TGTGCCAGCAGCGCTGCAGCGGGATACAATGAGCAGTTCTTC; CDR3aa: CASSAAAGYNEQFF
d_gene: NA; v_gene: TRBV2; abundance: NA; j_gene: TRBJ2-3; CDR3nt: TGTGCCAGCAGTGCAGCGGCCACAGATACGCAGTATTTT; CDR3aa: CASSAAATDTQYF
d_gene: NA; v_gene: TRBV19; abundance: NA; j_gene: TRBJ1-3; CDR3nt: TGTGCCAGTACCCCTTCCCGGGGGCTTGAAAACACCATATATTTT; CDR3aa: CASTPSRGLENTIYF
d_gene: NA; v_gene: TRBV19; abundance: NA; j_gene: TRBJ2-2; CDR3nt: TGTGCCAGTTTAGAGGCCGGGGAGCTGTTTTTT; CDR3aa: CASLEAGELFF
d_gene: NA; v_gene: TRBV4-1; abundance: NA; j_gene: TRBJ1-3; CDR3nt: TGCGCCAGCAGCCAAGGCCCAGTCTTCCCTGGAAACACCATATATTTT; CDR3aa: CASSQGPVFPGNTIYF
d_gene: NA; v_gene: TRBV7-9; abundance: few; j_gene: TRBJ2-3; CDR3nt: TGTGCCAGCAGCCTTGGACTGGACTTGAGCACAGATACGCAGTATTTT; CDR3aa: CASSLGLDLSTDTQYF